This T cell receptor beta chain was sequenced in a study of blood T cells in healthy people across ages. Using a J-beta primer mix together with a sample-barcoded 5' primer, a second PCR was run for roughly 6 to 11 cycles. Every cDNA molecule bore a tag from a template-switch adaptor containing 12 random nucleotides. TCRdb ran MiXCR on the 5' RACE reads and lists one entry per CDR3 protein. The repertoire holds hundreds of thousands of distinct CDR3 sequences, with around 42% as singletons. Study-wide results and limits: With age, beta diversity per million T cells declined roughly linearly, significantly by 30 to 50.

This clonotype was recorded a few times. Its antigen remains unidentified. Trimming took 2 bases from V and 10 from J, leaving 9 bases between them. The germline V gene has CDR1 KGHSH and CDR2 LQKENI. The CDR3 runs to 12 residues. The donors, healthy Caucasians from Russia, were aged roughly 6 to 90. The TCR originated in a man in his 60s in good health. Sequenced: blood. The chain combines TRBV18 with TRBJ2-1, with D unclear. CDR3 in DNA: TGTGCCAGCTCACCAAAGGTCGGAGAGCAGTTCTTC. It encodes CASSPKVGEQFF.